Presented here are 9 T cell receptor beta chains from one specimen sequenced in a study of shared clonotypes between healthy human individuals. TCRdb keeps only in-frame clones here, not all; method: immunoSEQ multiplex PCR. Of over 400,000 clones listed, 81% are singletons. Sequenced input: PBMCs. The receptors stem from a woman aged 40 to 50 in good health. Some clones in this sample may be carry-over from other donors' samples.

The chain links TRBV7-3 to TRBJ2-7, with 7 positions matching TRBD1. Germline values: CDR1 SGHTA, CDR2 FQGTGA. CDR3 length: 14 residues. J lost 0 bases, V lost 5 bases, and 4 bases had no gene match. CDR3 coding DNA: TGTGCCAGCAGCCCCTCAGGGGGCTCCTACGAGCAGTACTTC. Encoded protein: CASSPSGGSYEQYF.

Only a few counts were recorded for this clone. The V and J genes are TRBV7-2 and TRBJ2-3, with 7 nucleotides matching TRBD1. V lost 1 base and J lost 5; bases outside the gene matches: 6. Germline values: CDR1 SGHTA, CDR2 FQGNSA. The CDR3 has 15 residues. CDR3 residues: CASSLGLGGQDTQYF. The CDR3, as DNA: TGTGCCAGCAGCTTAGGCCTAGGGGGCCAAGATACGCAGTATTTT.

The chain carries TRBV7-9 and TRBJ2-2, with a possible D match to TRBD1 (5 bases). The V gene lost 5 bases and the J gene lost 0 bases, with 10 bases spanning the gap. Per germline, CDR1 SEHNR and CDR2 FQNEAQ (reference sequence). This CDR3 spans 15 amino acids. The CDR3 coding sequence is TGTGCCAGCAGCAAGGACACTTCGAACACCGGGGAGCTGTTTTTT. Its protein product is CASSKDTSNTGELFF.

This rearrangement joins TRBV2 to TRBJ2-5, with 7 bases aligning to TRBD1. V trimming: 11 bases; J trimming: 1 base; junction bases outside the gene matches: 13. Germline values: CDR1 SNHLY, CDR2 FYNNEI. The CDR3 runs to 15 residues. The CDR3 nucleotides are TGTGCCGCAAGTTCCCAGACAGGGAGCCAAGAGACCCAGTACTTC. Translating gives CAASSQTGSQETQYF.

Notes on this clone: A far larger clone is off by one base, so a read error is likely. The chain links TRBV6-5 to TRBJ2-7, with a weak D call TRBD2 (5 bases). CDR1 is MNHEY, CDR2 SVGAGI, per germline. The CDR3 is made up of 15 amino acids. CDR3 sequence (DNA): TGTGCCAGCAGTTATTGGTCCGGAGGTCCCTACGAGCTGTACTTC. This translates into CASSYWSGGPYELYF.

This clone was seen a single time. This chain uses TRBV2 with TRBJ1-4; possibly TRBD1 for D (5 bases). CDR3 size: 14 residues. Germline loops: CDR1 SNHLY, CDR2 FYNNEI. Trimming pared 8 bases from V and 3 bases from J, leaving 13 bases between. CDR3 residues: CASEKGASNEKLFF. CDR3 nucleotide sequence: TGTGCCAGCGAGAAAGGGGCCTCTAATGAAAAACTGTTTTTT.

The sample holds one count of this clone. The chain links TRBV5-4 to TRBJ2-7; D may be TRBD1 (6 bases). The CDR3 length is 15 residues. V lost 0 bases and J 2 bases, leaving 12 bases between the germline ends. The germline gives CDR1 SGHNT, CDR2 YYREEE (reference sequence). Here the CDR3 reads CASSLGGRIPYEQYF. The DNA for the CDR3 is TGTGCCAGCAGCTTGGGGGGGCGCATCCCCTACGAGCAGTACTTC. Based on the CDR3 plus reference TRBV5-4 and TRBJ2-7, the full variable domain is ETGVTQSPTHLIKTRGQQVTLRCSSQSGHNTVSWYQQALGQGPQFIFQYYREEENGRGNFPPRFSGLQFPNYSSELNVNALELDDSALYLCASSLGGRIPYEQYFGPGTRLTVT.

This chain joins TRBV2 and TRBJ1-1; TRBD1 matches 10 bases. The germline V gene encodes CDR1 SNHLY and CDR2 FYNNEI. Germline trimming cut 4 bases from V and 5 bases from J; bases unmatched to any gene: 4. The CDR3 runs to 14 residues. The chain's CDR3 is CASSGTGGGTEAFF. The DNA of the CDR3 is TGTGCCAGCAGTGGGACAGGGGGGGGAACTGAAGCTTTCTTT.

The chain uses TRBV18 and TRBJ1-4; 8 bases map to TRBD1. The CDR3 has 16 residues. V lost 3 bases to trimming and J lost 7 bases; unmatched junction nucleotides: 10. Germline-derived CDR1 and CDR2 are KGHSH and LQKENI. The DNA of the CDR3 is TGTGCCAGCTCACCTTACCTGACAGGGGTCACTGAAAAACTGTTTTTT. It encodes CASSPYLTGVTEKLFF.